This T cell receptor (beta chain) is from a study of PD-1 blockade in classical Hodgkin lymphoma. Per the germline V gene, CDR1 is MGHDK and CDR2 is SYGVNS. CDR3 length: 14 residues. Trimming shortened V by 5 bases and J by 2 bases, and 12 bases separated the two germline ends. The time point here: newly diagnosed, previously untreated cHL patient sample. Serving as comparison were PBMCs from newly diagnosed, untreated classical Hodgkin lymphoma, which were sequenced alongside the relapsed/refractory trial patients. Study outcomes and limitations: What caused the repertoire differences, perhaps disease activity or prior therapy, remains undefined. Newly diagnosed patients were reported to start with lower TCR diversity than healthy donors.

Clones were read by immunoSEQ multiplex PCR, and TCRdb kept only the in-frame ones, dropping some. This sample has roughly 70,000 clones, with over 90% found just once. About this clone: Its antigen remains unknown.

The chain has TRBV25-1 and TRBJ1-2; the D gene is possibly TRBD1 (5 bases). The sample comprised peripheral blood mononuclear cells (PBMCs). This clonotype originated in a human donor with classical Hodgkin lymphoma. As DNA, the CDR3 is TGTGCCAGCAGTCCTTTGGGACGGAACTATGGCTACACCTTC. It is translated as CASSPLGRNYGYTF.